This TCR beta chain was captured by sequencing in a study of shared clonotypes between healthy human individuals. Looking at the study overall: The donors, a couple of women and three men, were aged 18 to 49.

CD8 cells regarded as naive lacked CD45RO, were positively chosen for CCR7, and omitted terminally differentiated effector memory CD45RA+ cells. Trimming took 5 bases from V and 1 from J, leaving 13 bases between them. This CDR3 has 15 amino acids. CDR1 is MNHEY and CDR2 is SMNVEV in the germline V gene (reference sequence). An approximately 220 ng quantity of DNA, roughly 32,000 T cell genomes, went into the sorted-subset replicate PCRs. Assay used: immunoSEQ multiplex PCR; TCRdb lists only in-frame clones, some missing. This sample yields roughly 890,000 clones, of which nearly 95% are seen a single time; around 24% belongs to the top ten.

The chain combines TRBV27 with TRBJ2-3; D possibly corresponds to TRBD2 (6 bases). The TCR comes from a man between 25 and 39 years old in good health. Sequenced input: naive CD8+ T cells sorted from blood. The CDR3 bases are TGTGCCAGCAGTCCTGGGACTTTACGCACAGATACGCAGTATTTT. Encoded protein: CASSPGTLRTDTQYF.